Listed below are T cell receptor beta chains from one sample, sequenced in a study of vaccination and CD4 T cells after COVID-19. TCRdb re-derived calls from the PCR reads in MiXCR, one entry per CDR3 protein. The data show 20,000 to 25,000 distinct CDR3 sequences, around half seen once. These TCRs are of unknown antigen specificity. The sample comprised CD4+ T cells from blood, cultured in vitro. The source is a human donor who had recovered from COVID-19. CDR3s leave out the opening cysteine and the closing phenylalanine or tryptophan. The order of the fields is J gene, CDR3 length, V gene, CDR3 protein.

j_call: TRBJ2-3; cdr3_length: 12; v_call: TRBV6-1; cdr3_aa: ACSSSGEGDTQY
j_call: TRBJ1-6; cdr3_length: 12; v_call: TRBV5-4; cdr3_aa: ASSFRGYNSPLH
j_call: TRBJ1-5; cdr3_length: 13; v_call: TRBV7-2; cdr3_aa: ASSPNVGGVQPQH
j_call: TRBJ2-2; cdr3_length: 12; v_call: TRBV20-1; cdr3_aa: SAHLAGVTGELF
j_call: TRBJ1-6; cdr3_length: 10; v_call: TRBV28; cdr3_aa: ASKVGASPLH
j_call: TRBJ2-5; cdr3_length: 13; v_call: TRBV19; cdr3_aa: ASSPVTGGSETQY
j_call: TRBJ1-3; cdr3_length: 12; v_call: TRBV7-9; cdr3_aa: ASSFWTGGNTIY
j_call: TRBJ2-5; cdr3_length: 12; v_call: TRBV11-3; cdr3_aa: ASSEMTGQETQY
j_call: TRBJ2-7; cdr3_length: 13; v_call: TRBV27; cdr3_aa: ASSPAGLRFYEQY
j_call: TRBJ2-3; cdr3_length: 13; v_call: TRBV7-2; cdr3_aa: ASSLMGQGTDTQY
j_call: TRBJ1-1; cdr3_length: 12; v_call: TRBV7-2; cdr3_aa: ASSLEGAYTEAF
j_call: TRBJ1-3; cdr3_length: 16; v_call: TRBV19; cdr3_aa: ASSIRPGSLSLGNTIY
j_call: TRBJ2-3; cdr3_length: 10; v_call: TRBV6-1; cdr3_aa: ASTTGTDTQY
j_call: TRBJ1-1; cdr3_length: 12; v_call: TRBV7-9; cdr3_aa: ASSFRTENTEAF
j_call: TRBJ1-1; cdr3_length: 13; v_call: TRBV11-2; cdr3_aa: ASSFSSTGNTEAF
j_call: TRBJ1-2; cdr3_length: 9; v_call: TRBV28; cdr3_aa: ATRDRGGYT
j_call: TRBJ1-1; cdr3_length: 13; v_call: TRBV7-3; cdr3_aa: ASSLTGQGNTEAF
j_call: TRBJ2-5; cdr3_length: 12; v_call: TRBV5-1; cdr3_aa: ASRSGGGLETQY
j_call: TRBJ2-1; cdr3_length: 13; v_call: TRBV19; cdr3_aa: ASRLAGGPGNEQF
j_call: TRBJ1-3; cdr3_length: 13; v_call: TRBV20-1; cdr3_aa: SARDAGLVGNTIY
j_call: TRBJ1-2; cdr3_length: 12; v_call: TRBV7-3; cdr3_aa: ASSLGGQIYGYT
j_call: TRBJ2-2; cdr3_length: 12; v_call: TRBV20-1; cdr3_aa: SARKSRDTGELF
j_call: TRBJ2-3; cdr3_length: 11; v_call: TRBV25-1; cdr3_aa: ASKEVVTDTQY
j_call: TRBJ2-7; cdr3_length: 14; v_call: TRBV20-1; cdr3_aa: SARGLDRGLSYEQY
j_call: TRBJ1-5; cdr3_length: 12; v_call: TRBV29-1; cdr3_aa: SVSKGGLNQPQH
j_call: TRBJ1-1; cdr3_length: 13; v_call: TRBV7-2; cdr3_aa: ASSGRQGIGLEAF
j_call: TRBJ1-5; cdr3_length: 13; v_call: TRBV20-1; cdr3_aa: SARDVGGYNQPQH
j_call: TRBJ1-1; cdr3_length: 15; v_call: TRBV6-5; cdr3_aa: ASSYLLDSDPVTEAF
j_call: TRBJ2-2; cdr3_length: 20; v_call: TRBV5-8; cdr3_aa: ASSQGFTEHSFRTSRAGELF
j_call: TRBJ2-1; cdr3_length: 14; v_call: TRBV11-2; cdr3_aa: ASSPGPGTGNNEQF
j_call: TRBJ2-3; cdr3_length: 11; v_call: TRBV11-2; cdr3_aa: ASSLENSGTQY
j_call: TRBJ2-7; cdr3_length: 12; v_call: TRBV7-3; cdr3_aa: ASSLSGAGDEQY
j_call: TRBJ2-1; cdr3_length: 18; v_call: TRBV7-2; cdr3_aa: ASSLSFGTSGRVAYNEQF
j_call: TRBJ1-6; cdr3_length: 14; v_call: TRBV10-3; cdr3_aa: AISESRGVGYSPLH
j_call: TRBJ2-7; cdr3_length: 13; v_call: TRBV5-1; cdr3_aa: ASSLAPAGGEEQY
j_call: TRBJ1-1; cdr3_length: 11; v_call: TRBV7-9; cdr3_aa: ASSAQGGTEAF
j_call: TRBJ2-3; cdr3_length: 15; v_call: TRBV24-1; cdr3_aa: ATSEPRENSYTDTQY
j_call: TRBJ1-2; cdr3_length: 13; v_call: TRBV12-3/TRBV12-4; cdr3_aa: ASSLTGQGAVGYT
j_call: TRBJ1-6; cdr3_length: 11; v_call: TRBV7-2; cdr3_aa: ASSARANSPLH
j_call: TRBJ2-2; cdr3_length: 15; v_call: TRBV2; cdr3_aa: ASSDGRESGDTGELF
j_call: TRBJ2-1; cdr3_length: 9; v_call: TRBV7-2; cdr3_aa: ASSLFNEQF
j_call: TRBJ2-3; cdr3_length: 16; v_call: TRBV24-1; cdr3_aa: ATSDSAPGLEAADTQY
j_call: TRBJ2-5; cdr3_length: 14; v_call: TRBV2; cdr3_aa: ASSYLGQGTGGTQY
j_call: TRBJ2-7; cdr3_length: 14; v_call: TRBV4-2; cdr3_aa: ASSQGLAGASHEQY
j_call: TRBJ2-1; cdr3_length: 13; v_call: TRBV6-5; cdr3_aa: ASSSSAGGPNEQF
j_call: TRBJ2-2; cdr3_length: 10; v_call: TRBV20-1; cdr3_aa: SARGALGELF
j_call: TRBJ1-4; cdr3_length: 13; v_call: TRBV20-1; cdr3_aa: SARVHGRVGEKLF
j_call: TRBJ1-5; cdr3_length: 13; v_call: TRBV5-1; cdr3_aa: ASSLDGRANQPQH
j_call: TRBJ2-7; cdr3_length: 12; v_call: TRBV6-1; cdr3_aa: ASRPMSGANEQY
j_call: TRBJ1-2; cdr3_length: 10; v_call: TRBV6-5; cdr3_aa: ASSYPSGGYT
j_call: TRBJ1-4; cdr3_length: 12; v_call: TRBV27; cdr3_aa: ASSAGTVNEKLF
j_call: TRBJ2-3; cdr3_length: 13; v_call: TRBV7-7; cdr3_aa: ASSSGLADTDTQY
j_call: TRBJ2-2; cdr3_length: 9; v_call: TRBV27; cdr3_aa: VAGGNGELF